A selection of T cell receptor beta chains follows, all from one sample in a study of blood T cell repertoires in COVID-19. Data came from immunoSEQ multiplex PCR; TCRdb stores just in-frame clones and leaves some out. The sample has approximately 80,000 clones, about 88% seen once. Sequencing used peripheral blood. These receptor sequences come from a human donor in a cohort sampled during active COVID-19. Each CDR3 is given with its conserved first and last residue. Each record gives: J gene, clone size, D gene, V gene, CDR3 protein, CDR3 DNA. D genes are given only for firm matches. Clone size is not always given. Where it is, it says once, few, many or a class for expanded clones.

>TRBJ2-3|few|TRBD2|TRBV5-1
CASRMGLAGLTSTDTQYF
TGCGCCAGCAGAATGGGACTAGCGGGGCTGACAAGCACAGATACGCAGTATTTT
>TRBJ1-5|.|TRBD1|TRBV6-5
CASTAGGSNQPQHF
TGTGCCAGCACCGCAGGGGGTAGCAATCAGCCCCAGCATTTT
>TRBJ1-4|few|TRBD1|TRBV5-1
CASSSDRDNEKLFF
TGCGCCAGCAGCTCGGACAGGGATAATGAAAAACTGTTTTTT
>TRBJ1-2|.|.|TRBV25-1
CASSELNKNYGYTF
TGTGCCAGCAGTGAATTGAACAAGAACTATGGCTACACCTTC
>TRBJ2-3|.|.|TRBV5-1
CASSLGGDAADTQYF
TGCGCCAGCAGCTTGGGGGGGGACGCCGCAGATACGCAGTATTTT
>TRBJ2-1|.|.|TRBV5-1
CASSNPISNEQFF
TGCGCCAGCAGCAATCCCATTAGTAATGAGCAGTTCTTC
>TRBJ1-2|.|.|TRBV29-1
CSVEVRSEFYGYTF
TGCAGCGTTGAAGTGAGATCGGAGTTCTATGGCTACACCTTC
>TRBJ2-3|.|.|TRBV7-8
CASSFGLGAYTQYF
TGTGCCAGCAGCTTCGGGTTGGGGGCATATACGCAGTATTTT
>TRBJ2-3|few|.|TRBV11-2
CASSPGTTHTDTQYF
TGTGCCAGCAGCCCCGGGACAACACACACAGATACGCAGTATTTT
>TRBJ1-6|.|TRBD1|TRBV27
CASKGDRVSSPLHF
TGTGCCAGCAAAGGGGACAGGGTTTCCTCACCCCTCCACTTT
>TRBJ2-1|.|TRBD2|TRBV27
CASSYGGRSPYNEQFF
TGTGCCAGCAGTTACGGCGGGAGGTCGCCCTACAATGAGCAGTTCTTC
>TRBJ1-2|.|TRBD1|TRBV6-5
CASSPGTGIGYTF
TGTGCCAGCAGCCCCGGGACAGGGATTGGCTACACCTTC
>TRBJ2-1|.|.|TRBV28
CASSPEDGQRGHYNEQFF
TGTGCCAGCAGTCCGGAGGATGGACAGCGGGGACACTACAATGAGCAGTTCTTC
>TRBJ2-3|once|TRBD2|TRBV6-5
CASSWGLAGADTQYF
TGTGCCAGCAGTTGGGGACTAGCGGGGGCCGATACGCAGTATTTT
>TRBJ2-3|.|TRBD1|TRBV30
CAWSFGQGARTDTQYF
TGTGCCTGGAGTTTCGGGCAGGGGGCCCGCACAGATACGCAGTATTTT
>TRBJ2-3|.|.|TRBV18
CASSPTAALSTDTQYF
TGTGCCAGCTCACCTACCGCGGCCCTTAGCACAGATACGCAGTATTTT
>TRBJ2-3|.|TRBD2|TRBV7-2
CASSQSGGTDTQYF
TGTGCCAGCAGCCAGAGCGGGGGCACAGATACGCAGTATTTT
>TRBJ1-2|.|TRBD1|TRBV5-4
CASSPDRGSGYTF
TGTGCCAGCAGCCCGGACAGGGGGAGTGGCTACACCTTC
>TRBJ2-5|.|TRBD2|TRBV27
CASSLASGRETQYF
TGTGCCAGCAGTTTAGCTAGCGGGAGAGAGACCCAGTACTTC
>TRBJ1-5|.|.|TRBV18
CASSRGQANQPQHF
TGTGCCAGCTCAAGAGGCCAAGCTAATCAGCCCCAGCATTTT
>TRBJ2-5|once|TRBD2|TRBV6-2/TRBV6-3
CASSPASGGAMYQETQYF
TGTGCCAGCAGTCCCGCTAGCGGGGGGGCTATGTACCAAGAGACCCAGTACTTC
>TRBJ2-1|.|TRBD2|TRBV19
CASSILTSGRPLKEQFF
TGTGCCAGTAGTATCTTAACTAGCGGGAGACCCCTGAAAGAGCAGTTCTTC
>TRBJ2-7|.|TRBD1|TRBV30
CAWRGLGQGVYEQYF
TGTGCCTGGAGGGGATTGGGACAGGGGGTCTACGAGCAGTACTTC
>TRBJ1-3|.|.|TRBV19
CASSNQQEAGNTIYF
TGTGCCAGTAGTAATCAACAGGAAGCTGGAAACACCATATATTTT
>TRBJ1-2|.|TRBD1|TRBV11-2
CASSPGQDYGYTF
TGTGCCAGCAGCCCGGGACAGGACTATGGCTACACCTTC
>TRBJ1-1|.|TRBD1|TRBV30
CAYDRGGHTEAFF
TGTGCCTACGACAGGGGAGGGCACACTGAAGCTTTCTTT
>TRBJ2-3|.|.|TRBV5-1
CASSYMTLGTDTQYF
TGCGCCAGCAGCTACATGACTCTGGGCACAGATACGCAGTATTTT
>TRBJ2-2|.|TRBD2|TRBV29-1
CSVALAGVNTGELFF
TGCAGCGTCGCTCTAGCGGGGGTGAACACCGGGGAGCTGTTTTTT
>TRBJ2-7|.|.|TRBV2
CASSEQAEQYF
TGTGCCAGCAGTGAGCAGGCCGAGCAGTACTTC
>TRBJ1-1|.|.|TRBV19
CASTPPGHTEAFF
TGTGCCAGTACCCCTCCGGGTCACACTGAAGCTTTCTTT
>TRBJ1-4|.|.|TRBV11-2
CASSFKYPGGDEKLFF
TGTGCCAGCAGCTTTAAGTACCCCGGAGGCGATGAAAAACTGTTTTTT
>TRBJ2-2|once|TRBD1|TRBV5-4
CASSLAGGTGELFF
TGTGCCAGCAGCTTGGCAGGGGGAACCGGGGAGCTGTTTTTT
>TRBJ1-5|.|.|TRBV28
CASSQGSQPQHF
TGTGCCAGCAGCCAGGGAAGTCAGCCCCAGCATTTT